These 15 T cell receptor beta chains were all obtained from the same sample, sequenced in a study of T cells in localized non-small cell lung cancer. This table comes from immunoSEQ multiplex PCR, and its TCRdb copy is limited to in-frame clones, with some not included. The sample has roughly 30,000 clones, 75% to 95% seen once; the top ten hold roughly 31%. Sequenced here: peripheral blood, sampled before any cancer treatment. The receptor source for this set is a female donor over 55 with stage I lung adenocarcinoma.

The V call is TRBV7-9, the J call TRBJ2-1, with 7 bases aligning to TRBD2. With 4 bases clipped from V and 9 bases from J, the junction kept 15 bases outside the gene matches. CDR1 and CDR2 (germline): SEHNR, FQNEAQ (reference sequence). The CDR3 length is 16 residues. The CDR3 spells CASSSIRTSEDAEQFF. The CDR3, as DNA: TGTGCCAGCAGCTCAATAAGGACTAGTGAGGATGCTGAGCAGTTCTTC.

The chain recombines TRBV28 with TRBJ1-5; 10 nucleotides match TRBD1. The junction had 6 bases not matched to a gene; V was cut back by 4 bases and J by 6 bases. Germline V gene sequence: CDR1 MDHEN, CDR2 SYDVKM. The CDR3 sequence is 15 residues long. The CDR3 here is CASSWGDRGAQPQHF. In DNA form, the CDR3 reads TGTGCCAGCAGTTGGGGGGACAGGGGAGCTCAGCCCCAGCATTTT.

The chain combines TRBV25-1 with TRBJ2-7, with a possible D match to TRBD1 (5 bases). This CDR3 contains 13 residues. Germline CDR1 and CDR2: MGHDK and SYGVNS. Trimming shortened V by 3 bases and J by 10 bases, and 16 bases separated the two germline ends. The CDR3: CASSDNFRADQYF. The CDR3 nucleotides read TGTGCCAGCAGTGATAATTTCAGGGCCGATCAGTACTTC.

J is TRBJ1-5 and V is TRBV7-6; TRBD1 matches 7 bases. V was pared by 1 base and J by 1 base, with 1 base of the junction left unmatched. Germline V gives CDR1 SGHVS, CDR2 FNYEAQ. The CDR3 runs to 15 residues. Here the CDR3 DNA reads TGTGCCAGCAGCTTAGGACAGGGAAGCAATCAGCCCCAGCATTTT. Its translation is CASSLGQGSNQPQHF.

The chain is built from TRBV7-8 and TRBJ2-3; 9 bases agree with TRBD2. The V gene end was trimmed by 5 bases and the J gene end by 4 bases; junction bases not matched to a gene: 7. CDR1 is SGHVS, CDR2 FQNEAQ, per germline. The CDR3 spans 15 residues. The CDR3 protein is CASSASGVGADTQYF. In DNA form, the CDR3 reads TGTGCCAGCAGCGCTAGCGGGGTGGGGGCAGATACGCAGTATTTT.

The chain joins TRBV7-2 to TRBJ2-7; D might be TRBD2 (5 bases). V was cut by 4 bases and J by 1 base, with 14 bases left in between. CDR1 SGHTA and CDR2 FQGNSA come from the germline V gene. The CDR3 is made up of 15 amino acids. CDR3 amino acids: CASSSEASASYEQYF. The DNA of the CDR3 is TGTGCCAGCAGCTCGGAGGCGTCGGCGTCCTACGAGCAGTACTTC.

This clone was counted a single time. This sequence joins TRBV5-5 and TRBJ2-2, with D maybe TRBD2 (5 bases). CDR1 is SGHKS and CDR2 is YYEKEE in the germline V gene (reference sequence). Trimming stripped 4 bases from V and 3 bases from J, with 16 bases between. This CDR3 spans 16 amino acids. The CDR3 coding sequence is TGTGCCAGCAGCCCCGGACTCCCTCGTGACACCGGGGAGCTGTTTTTT. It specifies CASSPGLPRDTGELFF.

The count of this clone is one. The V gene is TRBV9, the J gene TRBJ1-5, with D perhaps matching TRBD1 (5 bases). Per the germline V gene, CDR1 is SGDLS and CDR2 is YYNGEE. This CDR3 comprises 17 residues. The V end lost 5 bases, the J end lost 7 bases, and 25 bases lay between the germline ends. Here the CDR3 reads CASSHSPRGRERQPQHF. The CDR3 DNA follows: TGTGCCAGCAGTCATAGTCCCCGGGGCAGGGAACGACAGCCCCAGCATTTT.

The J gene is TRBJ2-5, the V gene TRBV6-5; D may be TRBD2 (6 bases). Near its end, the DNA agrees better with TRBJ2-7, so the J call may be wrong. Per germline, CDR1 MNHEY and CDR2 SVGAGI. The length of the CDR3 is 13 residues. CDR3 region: CASSAGLRYEQYF. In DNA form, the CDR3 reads TGTGCCAGCAGTGCGGGACTCCGCTACGAGCAGTACTTC.

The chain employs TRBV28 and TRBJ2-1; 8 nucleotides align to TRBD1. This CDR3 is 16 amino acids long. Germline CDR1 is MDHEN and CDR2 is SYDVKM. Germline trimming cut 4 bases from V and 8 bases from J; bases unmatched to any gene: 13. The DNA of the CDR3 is TGTGCCAGCAGTTCGCGGCTCCGGACAGGGTCGGATGAGCAGTTCTTC. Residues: CASSSRLRTGSDEQFF. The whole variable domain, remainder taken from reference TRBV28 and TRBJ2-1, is DVKVTQSSRYLVKRTGEKVFLECVQDMDHENMFWYRQDPGLGLRLIYFSYDVKMKEKGDIPEGYSVSREKKERFSLILESASTNQTSMYLCASSSRLRTGSDEQFFGPGTRLTVL.

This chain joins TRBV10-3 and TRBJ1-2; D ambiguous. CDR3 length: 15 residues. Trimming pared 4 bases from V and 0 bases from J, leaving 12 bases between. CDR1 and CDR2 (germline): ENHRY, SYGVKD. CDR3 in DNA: TGTGCCATCAGTGCGGGGTTCGGAGCTAACTATGGCTACACCTTC. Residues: CAISAGFGANYGYTF.

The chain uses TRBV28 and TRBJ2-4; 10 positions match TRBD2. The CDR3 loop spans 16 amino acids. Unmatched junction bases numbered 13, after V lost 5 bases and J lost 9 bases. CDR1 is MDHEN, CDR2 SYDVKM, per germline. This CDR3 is CASSPPSASGRGIQYF. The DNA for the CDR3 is TGTGCCAGCAGTCCACCCTCGGCTAGCGGGAGAGGCATTCAGTACTTC.

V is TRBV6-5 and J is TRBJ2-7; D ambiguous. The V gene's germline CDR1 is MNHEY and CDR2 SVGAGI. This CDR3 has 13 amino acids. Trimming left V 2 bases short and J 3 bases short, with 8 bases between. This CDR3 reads CASSYGHHYEQYF. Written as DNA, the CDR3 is TGTGCCAGCAGTTACGGGCACCACTACGAGCAGTACTTC.

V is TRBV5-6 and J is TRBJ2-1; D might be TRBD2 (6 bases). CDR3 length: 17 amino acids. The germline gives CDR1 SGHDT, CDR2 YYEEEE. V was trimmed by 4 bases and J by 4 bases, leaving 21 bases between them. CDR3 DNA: TGTGCCAGCAGCAGGTACCGCACAGGACGGGAGTACAATGAGCAGTTCTTC. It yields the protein CASSRYRTGREYNEQFF.

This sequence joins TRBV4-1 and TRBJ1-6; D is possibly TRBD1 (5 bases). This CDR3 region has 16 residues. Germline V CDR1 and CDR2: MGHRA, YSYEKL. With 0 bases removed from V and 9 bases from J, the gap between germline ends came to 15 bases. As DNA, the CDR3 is TGCGCCAGCAGCCAAGAGTACGGGGGGACGAGTTCACCCCTCCACTTT. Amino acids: CASSQEYGGTSSPLHF.